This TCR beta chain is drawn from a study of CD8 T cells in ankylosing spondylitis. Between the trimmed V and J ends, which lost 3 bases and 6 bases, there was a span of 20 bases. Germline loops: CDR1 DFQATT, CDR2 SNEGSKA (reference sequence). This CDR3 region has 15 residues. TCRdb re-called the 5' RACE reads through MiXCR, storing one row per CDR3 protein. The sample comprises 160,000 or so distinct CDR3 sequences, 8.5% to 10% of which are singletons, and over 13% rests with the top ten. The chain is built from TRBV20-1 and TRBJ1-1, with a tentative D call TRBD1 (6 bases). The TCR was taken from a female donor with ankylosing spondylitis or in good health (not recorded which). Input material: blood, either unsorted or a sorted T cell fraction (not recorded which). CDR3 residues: CSASPLPGVYSEAFF. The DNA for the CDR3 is TGCAGTGCTAGCCCCCTTCCAGGGGTATATTCTGAAGCTTTCTTT.